This T cell receptor beta chain emerged from a study of cytomegalovirus exposure and HLA in healthy donors. Study-level information: Earlier findings included 90 million to 120 million unique TCR beta sequences obtained from about 170 million T cells.

It was with 60 Vbeta and 13 Jbeta primers that the PCR ran. This table comes from immunoSEQ multiplex PCR, and its TCRdb copy is limited to in-frame clones, with some not included. Here the sample spans around 50,000 clones, 70% to 85% being singletons. Germline V gene lookup returns CDR1 MGHDK and CDR2 SYGVNS. This CDR3 region has 11 residues. The V end lost 8 bases, the J end lost 7 bases, and 11 bases lay between the germline ends. This clone showed up just once. This TCR was sampled from a man aged 40-55 years in good health and CMV-seronegative. Sequences were obtained from PBMCs. V usage is TRBV25-1 and J usage is TRBJ1-1; D is uncertain. CDR3 sequence: CASLSVGEAFF. The CDR3 DNA reads TGTGCCAGCCTCTCCGTCGGTGAAGCTTTCTTT.